The clone carrying this T cell receptor (beta chain) turned up a few times. The source of the sample is a study of blood T cell repertoires in COVID-19. In the authors' workflow: Nucleated cell number was recorded as an estimate derived from reference gene primer amplification. TCRdb keeps only in-frame clones here, not all; method: immunoSEQ multiplex PCR. The V and J calls and the clone size are those of that table, but D and trimming were determined from the DNA. This sample has 95,000 to 130,000 clones, with roughly 83% found just once. Germline assignment: CDR1 SGHRS and CDR2 YFSETQ. V was clipped by 4 bases and J by 7 bases; unmatched bases: 9. The CDR3 extends over 15 amino acids.

The chain recombines TRBV5-1 with TRBJ2-2, with 8 nucleotides matching TRBD1. The receptor's source is a man aged 25-45 years with acute or convalescent COVID-19. Sequencing input: peripheral blood. The CDR3 loop is CASSPRTGSDGELFF. The CDR3 DNA is TGCGCCAGCAGCCCACGGACAGGGTCGGACGGGGAGCTGTTTTTT. The full variable domain, with the rest looked up from reference TRBV5-1 and TRBJ2-2, is KAGVTQTPRYLIKTRGQQVTLSCSPISGHRSVSWYQQTPGQGLQFLFEYFSETQRNKGNFPGRFSGRQFSNSRSEMNVSTLELGDSALYLCASSPRTGSDGELFFGEGSRLTVL.